Below, 6 T cell receptor beta chains from the same sample are listed, as sequenced in a study of post-analysis software for immune sequencing data. General study findings and limits: A handful of TRBV segments were significantly more frequent in patients than in controls. TRBV5-6, TRBV5-1 and TRBV20-1 were among these segments.

Their recognized antigens are unknown. Every TCR beta cDNA library bore unique molecular identifiers. Each CDR3 protein is one row after TCRdb ran MiXCR on the PCR reads. This table has about 770,000 distinct CDR3 sequences, around 45% appearing once. Sequencing used blood. These receptors were taken from a girl aged 5 to 17 with multiple sclerosis.

This clonotype was detected a few times. V usage is TRBV11-3 and J usage is TRBJ2-5; perhaps TRBD2 as D (6 bases). This CDR3 is 14 amino acids long. Germline-derived CDR1 and CDR2 are SGHNT and YENEEA. With 3 bases removed from V and 1 base from J, the gap between germline ends came to 9 bases. In DNA form, the CDR3 reads TGTGCCAGCAGCTTTCCCGGGGGCCAAGAGACCCAGTACTTC. Translated, it gives CASSFPGGQETQYF.

This rearrangement joins TRBV12-3 or TRBV12-4 to TRBJ2-1, with 13 bases lining up with TRBD2. This CDR3 is 15 amino acids long. V was pared by 5 bases and J by 9 bases, with 7 bases of the junction left unmatched. The chain's CDR3 is CASSPPGLAGAEQFF. DNA of the CDR3: TGTGCCAGCAGTCCGCCCGGACTAGCGGGAGCTGAGCAGTTCTTC.

The chain carries TRBV20-1 and TRBJ1-6; no clear D gene. CDR1 and CDR2 (germline): DFQATT, SNEGSKA (reference sequence). This CDR3 has 18 residues. Trimming cost V 3 bases and J 10 bases, with 28 bases left between them. Here the CDR3 reads CSARTRVISRWTNSPLHF. CDR3 coding DNA: TGCAGTGCTAGGACAAGGGTTATCTCTCGCTGGACCAACTCACCCCTCCACTTT.

This rearrangement joins TRBV11-2 to TRBJ2-1, with a possible D match to TRBD2 (6 bases). The J call may not be correct, given that the DNA end is closer to TRBJ2-7. CDR3 size: 16 residues. Germline CDR1 reads SGHAT; CDR2 reads FQNNGV. As DNA, the CDR3 is TGTGCCAGCAGCCCACCGGGGCGGGGCTCCTACAATGAGCAGTACTTC. Encoded protein: CASSPPGRGSYNEQYF.

V usage is TRBV9 and J usage is TRBJ2-3; TRBD2 aligns across 7 bases. Per germline, CDR1 SGDLS and CDR2 YYNGEE. The CDR3 sequence is 17 residues long. V shed 3 bases, J shed 3 bases, and the junction held 13 bases outside the gene matches. The CDR3 spells CASSGGGKRGKTDTQYF. DNA of the CDR3: TGTGCCAGCAGCGGGGGAGGGAAGCGGGGAAAGACAGATACGCAGTATTTT.

The rearrangement joins TRBV7-9 to TRBJ2-4; tentative D call: TRBD2 (5 bases). V lost 2 bases and J 8 bases, leaving 13 bases between the germline ends. The CDR3 consists of 14 residues. Germline V lookup: CDR1 SEHNR, CDR2 FQNEAQ (reference sequence). The CDR3 nucleotides are TGTGCCAGCAGCTTACCCACGGCCGGGGACATTCAGTACTTC. Translation gives CASSLPTAGDIQYF. The variable domain in full, completed from reference TRBV7-9 and TRBJ2-4, reads DTGVSQNPRHKITKRGQNVTFRCDPISEHNRLYWYRQTLGQGPEFLTYFQNEAQLEKSRLLSDRFSAERPKGSFSTLEIQRTEQGDSAMYLCASSLPTAGDIQYFGAGTRLSVL.